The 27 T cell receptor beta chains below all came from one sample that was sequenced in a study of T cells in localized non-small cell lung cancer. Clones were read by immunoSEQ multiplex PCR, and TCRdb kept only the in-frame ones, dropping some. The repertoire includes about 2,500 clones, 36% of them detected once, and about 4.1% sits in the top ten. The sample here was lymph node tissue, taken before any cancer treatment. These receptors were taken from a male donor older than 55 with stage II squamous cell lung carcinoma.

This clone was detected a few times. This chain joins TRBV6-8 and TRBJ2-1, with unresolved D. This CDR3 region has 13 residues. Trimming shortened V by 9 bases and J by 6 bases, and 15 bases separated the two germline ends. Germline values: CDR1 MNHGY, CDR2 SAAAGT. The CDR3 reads CASQGTGRNEQFF. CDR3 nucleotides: TGTGCCAGTCAAGGCACCGGACGCAATGAGCAGTTCTTC.

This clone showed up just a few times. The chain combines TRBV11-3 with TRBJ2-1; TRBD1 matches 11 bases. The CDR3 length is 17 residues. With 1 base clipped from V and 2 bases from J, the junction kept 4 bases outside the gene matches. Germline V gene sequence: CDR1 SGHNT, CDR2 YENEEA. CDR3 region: CASSLGRGQGAYNEQFF. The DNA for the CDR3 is TGTGCCAGCAGCTTAGGGAGGGGACAGGGGGCCTACAATGAGCAGTTCTTC. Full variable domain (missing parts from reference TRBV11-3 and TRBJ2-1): EAGVVQSPRYKIIEKKQPVAFWCNPISGHNTLYWYLQNLGQGPELLIRYENEEAVDDSQLPKDRFSAERLKGVDSTLKIQPAELGDSAVYLCASSLGRGQGAYNEQFFGPGTRLTVL.

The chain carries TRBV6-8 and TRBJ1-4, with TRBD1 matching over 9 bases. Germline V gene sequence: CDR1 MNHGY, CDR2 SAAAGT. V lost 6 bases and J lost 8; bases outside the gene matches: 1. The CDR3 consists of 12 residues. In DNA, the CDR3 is TGTGCCAGCAGGGGGACAGGGGAAAAACTGTTTTTT. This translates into CASRGTGEKLFF.

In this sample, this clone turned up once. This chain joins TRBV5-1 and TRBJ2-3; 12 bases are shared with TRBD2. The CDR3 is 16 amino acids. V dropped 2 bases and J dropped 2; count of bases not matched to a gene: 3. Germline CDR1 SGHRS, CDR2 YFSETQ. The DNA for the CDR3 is TGCGCCAGCAGCTTTCGACTAGCGGGGGACACAGATACGCAGTATTTT. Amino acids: CASSFRLAGDTDTQYF. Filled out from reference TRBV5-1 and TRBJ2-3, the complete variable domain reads KAGVTQTPRYLIKTRGQQVTLSCSPISGHRSVSWYQQTPGQGLQFLFEYFSETQRNKGNFPGRFSGRQFSNSRSEMNVSTLELGDSALYLCASSFRLAGDTDTQYFGPGTRLTVL.

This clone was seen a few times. The CDR3 DNA reads as TGTGCCAGCAGCTACCCACGACTAGCGGGGGAAGCCAAAAACATTCAGTACTTC. Amino acids: CASSYPRLAGEAKNIQYF. The genes are TRBV7-5 and TRBJ2-4; no check of the table's D call, TRBD2, against the DNA was made. TRBV7-5 is shown as a pseudogene. The CDR3 sequence is 18 residues long.

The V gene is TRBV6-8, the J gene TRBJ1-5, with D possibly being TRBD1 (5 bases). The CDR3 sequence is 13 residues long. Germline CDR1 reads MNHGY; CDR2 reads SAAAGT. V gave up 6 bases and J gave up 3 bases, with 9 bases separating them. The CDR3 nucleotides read TGTGCCAGCAGCCTACAGGTCAATCAGCCCCAGCATTTT. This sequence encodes CASSLQVNQPQHF.

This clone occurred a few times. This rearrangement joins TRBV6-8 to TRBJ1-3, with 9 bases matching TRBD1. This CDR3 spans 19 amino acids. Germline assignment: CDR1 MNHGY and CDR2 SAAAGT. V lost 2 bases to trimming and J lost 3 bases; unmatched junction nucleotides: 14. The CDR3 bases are TGTGCCAGCAGTTACGAAGAACACGGACAGGGGCCCATTGGAAACACCATATATTTT. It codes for CASSYEEHGQGPIGNTIYF.

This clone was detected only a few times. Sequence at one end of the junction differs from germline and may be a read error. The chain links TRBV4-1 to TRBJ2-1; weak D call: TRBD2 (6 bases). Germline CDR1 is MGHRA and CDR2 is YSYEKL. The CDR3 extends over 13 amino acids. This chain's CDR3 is CTSSQDRGREQFF. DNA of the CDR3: TGCACCAGCAGCCAAGACCGGGGGAGGGAGCAGTTCTTC.

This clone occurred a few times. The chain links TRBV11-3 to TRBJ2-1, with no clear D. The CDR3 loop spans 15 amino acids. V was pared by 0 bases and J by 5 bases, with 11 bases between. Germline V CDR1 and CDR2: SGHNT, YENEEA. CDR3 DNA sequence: TGTGCCAGCAGCTTAGATCAACTAAGGGACAATGAGCAGTTCTTC. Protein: CASSLDQLRDNEQFF.

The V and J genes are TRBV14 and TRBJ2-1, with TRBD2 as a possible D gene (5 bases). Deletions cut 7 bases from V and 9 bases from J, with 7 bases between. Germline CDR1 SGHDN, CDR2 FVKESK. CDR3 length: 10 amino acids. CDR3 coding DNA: TGTGCCAGCATCGAGGGTGAGCAGTTCTTC. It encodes CASIEGEQFF. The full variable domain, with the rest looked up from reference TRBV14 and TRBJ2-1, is EAGVTQFPSHSVIEKGQTVTLRCDPISGHDNLYWYRRVMGKEIKFLLHFVKESKQDESGMPNNRFLAERTGGTYSTLKVQPAELEDSGVYFCASIEGEQFFGPGTRLTVL.

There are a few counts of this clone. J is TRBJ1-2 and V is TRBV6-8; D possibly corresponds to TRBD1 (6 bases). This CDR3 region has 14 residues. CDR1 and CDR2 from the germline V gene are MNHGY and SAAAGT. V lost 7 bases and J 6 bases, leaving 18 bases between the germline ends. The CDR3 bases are TGTGCCAGCACCAAAAGGGACAAAAGGAATGGCTACACCTTC. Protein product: CASTKRDKRNGYTF.

The DNA for the CDR3 is TGCGCCAGCAGCTTGGTTCCGGGCTCTGGAAACACCATATATTTT. Amino acids: CASSLVPGSGNTIYF. The rearrangement joins TRBV5-1 to TRBJ1-3, with D hard to call. The V end lost 0 bases, the J end lost 0 bases, and 7 bases lay between the germline ends. The CDR3 has 15 amino acids. CDR1 SGHRS and CDR2 YFSETQ come from the germline V gene.

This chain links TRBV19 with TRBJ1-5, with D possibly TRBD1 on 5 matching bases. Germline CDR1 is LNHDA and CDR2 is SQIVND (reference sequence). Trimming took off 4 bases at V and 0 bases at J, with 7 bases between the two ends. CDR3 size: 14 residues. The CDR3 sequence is CASSRDYSNQPQHF. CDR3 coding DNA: TGTGCCAGTAGTAGGGACTATAGCAATCAGCCCCAGCATTTT.

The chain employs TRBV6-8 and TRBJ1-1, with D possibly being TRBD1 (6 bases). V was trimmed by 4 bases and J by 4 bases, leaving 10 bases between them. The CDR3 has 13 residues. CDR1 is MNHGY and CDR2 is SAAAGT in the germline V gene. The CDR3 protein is CASSFTGTTEAFF. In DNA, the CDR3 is TGTGCCAGCAGTTTCACAGGGACCACTGAAGCTTTCTTT.

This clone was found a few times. This chain's CDR3 is CASSNGAGIGTGELFF. In DNA, the CDR3 is TGTGCCAGCAGTAATGGAGCGGGGATAGGCACCGGGGAGCTGTTTTTT. The rearrangement uses TRBV11-3 and TRBJ2-2; TRBD2 aligns across 7 bases. The CDR3 extends over 16 amino acids. In germline, CDR1 is SGHNT, CDR2 YENEEA. The trim removed 6 bases at V and 4 bases at J, leaving 11 bases unmatched.

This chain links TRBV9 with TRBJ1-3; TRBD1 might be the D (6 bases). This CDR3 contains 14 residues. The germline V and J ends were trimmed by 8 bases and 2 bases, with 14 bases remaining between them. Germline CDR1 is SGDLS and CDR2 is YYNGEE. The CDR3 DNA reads TGTGCCAGTCATGGGAACAGGGCTGGAAACACCATATATTTT. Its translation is CASHGNRAGNTIYF.

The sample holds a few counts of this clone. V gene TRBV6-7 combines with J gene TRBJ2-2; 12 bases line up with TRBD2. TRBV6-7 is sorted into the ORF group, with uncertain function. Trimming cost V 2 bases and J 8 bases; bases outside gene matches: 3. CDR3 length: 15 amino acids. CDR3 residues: CASSYRTSGTGELFF. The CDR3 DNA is TGTGCCAGCAGTTACCGGACTAGCGGGACGGGGGAGCTGTTTTTT.

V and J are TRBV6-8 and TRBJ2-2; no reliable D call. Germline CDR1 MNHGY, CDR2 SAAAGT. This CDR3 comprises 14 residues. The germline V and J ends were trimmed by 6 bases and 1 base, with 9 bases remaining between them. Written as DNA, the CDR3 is TGTGCCAGCAGGGGGTCGATGAACACCGGGGAGCTGTTTTTT. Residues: CASRGSMNTGELFF.

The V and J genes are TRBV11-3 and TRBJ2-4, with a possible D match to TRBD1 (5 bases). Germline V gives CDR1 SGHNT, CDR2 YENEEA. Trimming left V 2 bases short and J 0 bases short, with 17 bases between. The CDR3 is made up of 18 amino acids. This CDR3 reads CASSLSFSAGLAKNIQYF. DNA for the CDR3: TGTGCCAGCAGCTTAAGCTTTTCGGCAGGGTTAGCCAAAAACATTCAGTACTTC.

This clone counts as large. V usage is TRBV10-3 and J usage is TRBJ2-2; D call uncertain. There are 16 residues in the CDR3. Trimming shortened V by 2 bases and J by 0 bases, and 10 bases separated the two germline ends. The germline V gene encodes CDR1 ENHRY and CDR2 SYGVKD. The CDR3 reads CAISEVVGPNTGELFF. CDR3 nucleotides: TGTGCCATCAGTGAGGTTGTTGGCCCGAACACCGGGGAGCTGTTTTTT.

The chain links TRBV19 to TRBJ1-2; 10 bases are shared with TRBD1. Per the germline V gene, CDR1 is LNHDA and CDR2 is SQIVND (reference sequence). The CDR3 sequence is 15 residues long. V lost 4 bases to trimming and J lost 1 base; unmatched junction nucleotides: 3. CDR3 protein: CASSSGTGVNYGYTF. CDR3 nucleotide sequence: TGTGCCAGTAGTAGTGGGACAGGGGTTAACTATGGCTACACCTTC. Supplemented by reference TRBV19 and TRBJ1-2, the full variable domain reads DGGITQSPKYLFRKEGQNVTLSCEQNLNHDAMYWYRQDPGQGLRLIYYSQIVNDFQKGDIAEGYSVSREKKESFPLTVTSAQKNPTAFYLCASSSGTGVNYGYTFGSGTRLTVV.

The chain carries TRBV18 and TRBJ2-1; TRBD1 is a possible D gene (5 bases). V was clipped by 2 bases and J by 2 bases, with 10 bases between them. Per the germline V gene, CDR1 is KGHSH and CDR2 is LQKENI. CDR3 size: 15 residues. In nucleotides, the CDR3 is TGTGCCAGCTCACCAGCAGGGTCAGCCTACAATGAGCAGTTCTTC. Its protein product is CASSPAGSAYNEQFF.

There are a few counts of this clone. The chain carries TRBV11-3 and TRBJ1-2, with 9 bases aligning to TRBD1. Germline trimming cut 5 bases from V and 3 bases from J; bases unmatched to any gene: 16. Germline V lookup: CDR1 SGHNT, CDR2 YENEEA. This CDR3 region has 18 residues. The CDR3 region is CASSPRDRVLGEDYGYTF. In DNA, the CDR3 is TGTGCCAGCAGCCCTAGGGACAGGGTCTTAGGGGAAGACTATGGCTACACCTTC.

In DNA, the CDR3 is TGTGCCAGCTCACCGGACAGGGTGGCCGGGGAGCTGTTTTTT. This codes for CASSPDRVAGELFF. The chain uses TRBV18 and TRBJ2-2; 8 bases line up with TRBD1. The ends lost 3 bases at V and 6 bases at J; junction bases unmatched: 3. The CDR3 covers 14 residues. Germline CDR1 and CDR2: KGHSH and LQKENI.

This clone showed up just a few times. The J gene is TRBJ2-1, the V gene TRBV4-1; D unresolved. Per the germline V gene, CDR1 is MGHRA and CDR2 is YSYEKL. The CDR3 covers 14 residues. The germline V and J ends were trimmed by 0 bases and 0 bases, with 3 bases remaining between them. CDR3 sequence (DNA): TGCGCCAGCAGCCAAGATCCCTCCTACAATGAGCAGTTCTTC. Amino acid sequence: CASSQDPSYNEQFF.

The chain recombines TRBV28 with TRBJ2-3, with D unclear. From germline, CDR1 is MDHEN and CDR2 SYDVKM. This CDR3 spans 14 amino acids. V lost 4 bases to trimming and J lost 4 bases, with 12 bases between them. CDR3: CASSSLIRADTQYF. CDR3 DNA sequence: TGTGCCAGCAGTTCTCTAATCCGAGCAGATACGCAGTATTTT.

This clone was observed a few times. The DNA for the CDR3 is TGTGCCAGCAGGGTCGCGAGGGGGAGCTCCTACGAGCAGTACTTC. Protein product: CASRVARGSSYEQYF. The chain employs TRBV6-8 and TRBJ2-7; D perhaps matches TRBD1 (6 bases). The germline gives CDR1 MNHGY, CDR2 SAAAGT. V was shortened by 6 bases and J by 0 bases, with 15 bases between the two germline ends. This CDR3 has 15 residues.